This entry describes one TCR beta chain. Its matching antigen is unknown. This sample's time point: cycle 4 day 1 (C4D1), after around six weeks of nivolumab. Each patient relapsed following autologous stem cell transplantation, and prior brentuximab vedotin exposure differed. The data belong to a study of PD-1 blockade in classical Hodgkin lymphoma. Background on the study: Intravenous delivery of nivolumab at 3 mg/kg to patients occurred every 2 weeks.

Study findings and constraints: Relapsed/refractory patients reportedly had lower baseline diversity than newly diagnosed patients. There remain no defined causes for the repertoire differences, which possibly reflect disease activity or prior therapy. Complete responders matched newly diagnosed patients in baseline diversity.

With 0 bases removed from V and 0 bases from J, the gap between germline ends came to 7 bases. The CDR3 has 14 residues. CDR1 and CDR2 (germline): SGDLS, YYNGEE. The table came from immunoSEQ multiplex PCR; TCRdb's copy has only in-frame clones and leaves some out. Among about 15,000 clones, about 65% were seen once, and the ten largest hold almost 8%. This clonotype originated in a human donor with classical Hodgkin lymphoma. The sequences come from peripheral blood mononuclear cells (PBMCs), collected before the fourth cycle of nivolumab. This sequence joins TRBV9 and TRBJ2-7, with D hard to call. The CDR3 reads CASSVDSSSYEQYF. CDR3 in DNA: TGTGCCAGCAGCGTAGACTCCAGCTCCTACGAGCAGTACTTC. Full variable domain (outside the CDR3, taken from reference TRBV9 and TRBJ2-7): DSGVTQTPKHLITATGQRVTLRCSPRSGDLSVYWYQQSLDQGLQFLIQYYNGEERAKGNILERFSAQQFPDLHSELNLSSLELGDSALYFCASSVDSSSYEQYFGPGTRLTVT.